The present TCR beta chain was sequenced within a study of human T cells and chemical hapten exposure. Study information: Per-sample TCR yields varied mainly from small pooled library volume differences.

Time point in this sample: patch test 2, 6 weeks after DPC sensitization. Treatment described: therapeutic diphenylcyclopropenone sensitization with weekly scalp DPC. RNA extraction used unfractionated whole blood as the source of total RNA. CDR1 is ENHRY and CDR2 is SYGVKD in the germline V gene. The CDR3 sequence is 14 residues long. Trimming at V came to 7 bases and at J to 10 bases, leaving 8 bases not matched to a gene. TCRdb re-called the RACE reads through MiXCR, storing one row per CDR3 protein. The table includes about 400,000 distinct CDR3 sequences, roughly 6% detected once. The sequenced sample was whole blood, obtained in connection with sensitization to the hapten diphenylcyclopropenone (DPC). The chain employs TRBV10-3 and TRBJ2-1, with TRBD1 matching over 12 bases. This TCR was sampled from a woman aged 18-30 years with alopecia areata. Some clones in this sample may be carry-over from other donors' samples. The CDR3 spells CAINSGTGGVEQFF. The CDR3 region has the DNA TGTGCCATCAACTCCGGGACAGGGGGCGTAGAGCAGTTCTTC.